This T cell receptor beta chain emerged from a study of response to subunit inactivated influenza vaccine. Study results and limitations: Seasonal influenza vaccination, on each occasion, was suggested by the authors to recruit few new T cells.

A word on this clonotype: Its matching antigen is unknown.

Germline CDR1 and CDR2: SNHLY and FYNNEI. The CDR3 has 14 residues. Trimming removed 4 bases at V and 4 bases at J, with 14 bases between. TCRdb passed the RT-PCR reads through MiXCR, listing each CDR3 protein once. The profile covers approximately 520,000 distinct CDR3 sequences, with approximately 24% appearing a single time and 1.9% taken by the ten largest. Here the sequenced sample was CD4+ T cells sorted from PBMCs, taken more than 4 days after vaccination. This clonotype was sampled from a man in his forties or fifties who received an inactivated influenza vaccine. The V gene is TRBV2, the J gene TRBJ2-7, with D perhaps being TRBD1 or TRBD2 (6 bases each). This CDR3 reads CASSVEQGGYEQYF. The CDR3 DNA reads as TGTGCCAGCAGTGTGGAACAGGGAGGATACGAGCAGTACTTC. Looking up the rest from reference TRBV2 and TRBJ2-7 gives the full variable domain: EPEVTQTPSHQVTQMGQEVILRCVPISNHLYFYWYRQILGQKVEFLVSFYNNEISEKSEIFDDQFSVERPDGSNFTLKIRSTKLEDSAMYFCASSVEQGGYEQYFGPGTRLTVT.